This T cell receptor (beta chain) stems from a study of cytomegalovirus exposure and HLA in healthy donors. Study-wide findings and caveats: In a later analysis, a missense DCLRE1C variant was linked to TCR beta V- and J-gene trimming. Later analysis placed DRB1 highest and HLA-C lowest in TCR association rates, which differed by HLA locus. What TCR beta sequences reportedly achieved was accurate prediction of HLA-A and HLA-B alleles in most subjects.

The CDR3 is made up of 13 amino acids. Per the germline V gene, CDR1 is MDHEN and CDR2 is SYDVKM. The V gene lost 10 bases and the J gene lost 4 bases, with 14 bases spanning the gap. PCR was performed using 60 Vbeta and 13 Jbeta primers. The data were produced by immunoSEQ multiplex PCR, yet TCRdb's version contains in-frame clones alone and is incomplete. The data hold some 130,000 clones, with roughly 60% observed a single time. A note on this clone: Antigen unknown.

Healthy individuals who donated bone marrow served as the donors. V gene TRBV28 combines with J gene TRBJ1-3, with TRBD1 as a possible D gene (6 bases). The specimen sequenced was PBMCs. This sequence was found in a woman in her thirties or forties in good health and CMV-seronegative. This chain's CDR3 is CATSGVDGNTIYF. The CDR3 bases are TGTGCCACCTCAGGGGTGGACGGAAACACCATATATTTT.